This TCR beta chain was sequenced during a study of blood T cell repertoires in COVID-19. About the study: Samples taken during acute and convalescent COVID-19 were collected in the United States, Italy and Spain. PBMCs, B-cell-depleted T cells, or T cells provided the cDNA or gDNA that made up the material.

Trimming shortened V by 5 bases and J by 0 bases, and 23 bases separated the two germline ends. Germline V lookup: CDR1 MNHNY, CDR2 SVGAGI (reference sequence). The CDR3 has 20 residues. Authors' data handling: Researchers report that nucleated cell counts were estimated from reference gene primer amplification. Clones were sequenced by immunoSEQ multiplex PCR, and TCRdb holds only the in-frame ones, with some missing. V and J calls and clone size follow that table, whereas D and trimming were derived from the DNA. The repertoire has under 200,000 clones, approximately 80% of them found once; the top ten carry approximately 1.4%.

Sequenced material: peripheral blood. The chain uses TRBV6-6 and TRBJ2-6, with D possibly TRBD2 on 6 matching bases. The origin of this receptor is a human donor in a cohort sampled during active COVID-19. The CDR3 DNA sequence: TGTGCCAGCAGTCACGTCCTGAGGAGGGCAGCCCTCTCTGGGGCCAACGTCCTGACTTTC. It is translated as CASSHVLRRAALSGANVLTF.